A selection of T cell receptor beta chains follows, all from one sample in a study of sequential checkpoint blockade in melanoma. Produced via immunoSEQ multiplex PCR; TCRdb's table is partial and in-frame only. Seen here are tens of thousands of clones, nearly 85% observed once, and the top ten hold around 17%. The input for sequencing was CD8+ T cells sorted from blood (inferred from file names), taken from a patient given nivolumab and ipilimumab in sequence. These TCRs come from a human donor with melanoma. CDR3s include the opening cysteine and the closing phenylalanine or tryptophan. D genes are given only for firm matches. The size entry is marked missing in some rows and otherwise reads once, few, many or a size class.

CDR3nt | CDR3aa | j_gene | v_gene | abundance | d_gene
TGTGCCAGCAGCGGCCGAAACACCATATATTTT | CASSGRNTIYF | TRBJ1-3 | TRBV7-6 | medium-sized | NA
TGTGCCAGTAGCCCCGGGACTTTGTACCAAGAGACCCAGTACTTC | CASSPGTLYQETQYF | TRBJ2-5 | TRBV19 | NA | NA
TGTGCCAGCAGCCCAACCCGGGGGGTCCACTTCAACGAGCAGTACTTC | CASSPTRGVHFNEQYF | TRBJ2-7 | TRBV7-9 | once | TRBD2
TGTGCCAGCAGTGGCGGGACTAGAAGGCTCGAGCAGTACTTC | CASSGGTRRLEQYF | TRBJ2-7 | TRBV28 | NA | TRBD2
TGTGCCAGCTCACCACGTCGGAGACAGGGCGACCATGAGCAGTTCTTC | CASSPRRRQGDHEQFF | TRBJ2-1 | TRBV18 | once | TRBD1
TGTGCCAGCAACGAAGACACCGACAATGAGCAGTTCTTC | CASNEDTDNEQFF | TRBJ2-1 | TRBV9 | NA | NA
TGTGCCAGTAGTATCGGCTCTCTCAGGAATGAGCAGTTCTTC | CASSIGSLRNEQFF | TRBJ2-1 | TRBV19 | NA | NA
TGTGCCAGCAGCTTAAGACTAGCGGGGAACACCGGGGAGCTGTTTTTT | CASSLRLAGNTGELFF | TRBJ2-2 | TRBV5-5 | NA | TRBD2
TGTGCCAGCAGTGAGCTAGCGTCAAGCGGTGATGAGCAGTTCTTC | CASSELASSGDEQFF | TRBJ2-1 | TRBV25-1 | NA | NA
TGTGCCAGCAGCCAAGCCGGCCCGGGACTAGCGGGGGACCCCTACAATGAGCAGTTCTTC | CASSQAGPGLAGDPYNEQFF | TRBJ2-1 | TRBV4-2 | NA | TRBD2
TGTGCCAGCAGTTTACAAGCGGGAGCCTACGAGCAGTACTTC | CASSLQAGAYEQYF | TRBJ2-7 | TRBV27 | NA | TRBD2
TGTGCCAGTAGTATGGTAGCGGGAGGGGTCAATGAGCAGTTCTTC | CASSMVAGGVNEQFF | TRBJ2-1 | TRBV19 | NA | TRBD2
TGCGCCAGCAGCCTAAATAGCGCGGCCGGGGAGCTGTTTTTT | CASSLNSAAGELFF | TRBJ2-2 | TRBV4-3 | NA | NA
TGTGCCGTGGGTTGGAGGGACACTGAAGCTTTCTTT | CAVGWRDTEAFF | TRBJ1-1 | TRBV11-3 | NA | NA
TGTGCCAGCAGTGTCCTTTCCGGGACAGGGGGCCCCTATAATTCACCCCTCCACTTT | CASSVLSGTGGPYNSPLHF | TRBJ1-6 | TRBV6-1 | NA | TRBD1
TGTGCCAGCAGCGGGGGGGGTGTAGATACGCAGTATTTT | CASSGGGVDTQYF | TRBJ2-3 | TRBV5-8 | NA | TRBD2
TGTGCCAGCAGCCGGGACAGTGAAGCTTTCTTT | CASSRDSEAFF | TRBJ1-1 | TRBV28 | once | TRBD1
TGTGCCAGCAACTCTCGGGCAGGGCGTAGTTTTGACGAGCAGTACTTC | CASNSRAGRSFDEQYF | TRBJ2-7 | TRBV27 | NA | NA
TGTGCCAGTATCGACGGGGGATCGGTCACTGAAGCTTTCTTT | CASIDGGSVTEAFF | TRBJ1-1 | TRBV7-8 | NA | NA
TGTGCCAGCAGTCTACAGGGGATCGGACCCTACGAGCAGTACTTC | CASSLQGIGPYEQYF | TRBJ2-7 | TRBV6-5 | NA | TRBD1
TGTGCCAGCAGCCAACCTAGCCCCAATGAGCAGTTCTTC | CASSQPSPNEQFF | TRBJ2-1 | TRBV11-2 | NA | NA
TGTGCCAGCAGCTTCGGACTAGCGGGGGGTCTAGCCAAAAACATTCAGTACTTC | CASSFGLAGGLAKNIQYF | TRBJ2-4 | TRBV13 | NA | TRBD2
TGTGCCAGTAGTACAGGGTTCCACGAGCAGTACTTC | CASSTGFHEQYF | TRBJ2-7 | TRBV19 | NA | NA
TGTGCCAGCAGTCGGGGGGGCTATGGCTACACCTTC | CASSRGGYGYTF | TRBJ1-2 | TRBV27 | NA | NA
TGTGCCAGCACCGAGACAGGGGGTCATTATGGCTACACCTTC | CASTETGGHYGYTF | TRBJ1-2 | TRBV11-2 | NA | TRBD1
TGTGCCAGCACCCCTCCTAGCGCCCGCACAGATACGCAGTATTTT | CASTPPSARTDTQYF | TRBJ2-3 | TRBV11-2 | NA | NA
TGTGCCACCAAAGAGGACAGCTACAATGAGCAGTTCTTC | CATKEDSYNEQFF | TRBJ2-1 | TRBV15 | NA | NA
TGTGCCAGCAGCAAACTAGCGGGAGGGCCCTACGAGCAGTACTTC | CASSKLAGGPYEQYF | TRBJ2-7 | TRBV7-3 | NA | TRBD2
TGCGCCAGCAGCTTCAGGGGCGCAACCTACGAGCAGTACTTC | CASSFRGATYEQYF | TRBJ2-7 | TRBV5-1 | once | NA
TGTGCCAGCAGTCTCCTCCAGCTAGCGAACACTGAAGCTTTCTTT | CASSLLQLANTEAFF | TRBJ1-1 | TRBV28 | NA | NA
TGTGCCAGCAGTTTCGGCTTTGGGAGCTCTGGAAACACCATATATTTT | CASSFGFGSSGNTIYF | TRBJ1-3 | TRBV28 | NA | NA
TGCGCCAGCAGCCCCTTCAGCTCTGGAAACACCATATATTTT | CASSPFSSGNTIYF | TRBJ1-3 | TRBV4-1 | NA | NA
TGTGCCAGCAGCTTAAAGTCGAGGACAGTGACCTCTGGGGCCAACGTCCTGACTTTC | CASSLKSRTVTSGANVLTF | TRBJ2-6 | TRBV7-3 | NA | NA
TGTGCCAGCAGCCAATCGAGTACCGGGGAGCTGTTTTTT | CASSQSSTGELFF | TRBJ2-2 | TRBV16 | NA | NA
TGTGCCACCAGCAGAGATTCCATAGACGAGCAGTACTTC | CATSRDSIDEQYF | TRBJ2-7 | TRBV15 | once | NA
TGTGCCAGCAGCTTAGCGTCCACAGGGGTGGGGTTGGTCACTGAAGCTTTCTTT | CASSLASTGVGLVTEAFF | TRBJ1-1 | TRBV7-8 | NA | TRBD1
TGTGCCAGCAGCGTAGGGGACAGGGGGCTCAATGAGCAGTTCTTC | CASSVGDRGLNEQFF | TRBJ2-1 | TRBV9 | NA | TRBD1
TGTGCCAGCAGTGCAGGGGACCCCACAGATACGCAGTATTTT | CASSAGDPTDTQYF | TRBJ2-3 | TRBV6-4 | NA | NA
TGTGCCAGCAGCAAATTCGAGCGGGGCTCAGATACGCAGTATTTT | CASSKFERGSDTQYF | TRBJ2-3 | TRBV21-1 | medium-sized | NA
TGTGCCAGTAGGCTAGGCACTGAAGCTTTCTTT | CASRLGTEAFF | TRBJ1-1 | TRBV19 | once | NA
TGTGCCAGCAGCCTCGGTCAGGCGAACACTGAAGCTTTCTTT | CASSLGQANTEAFF | TRBJ1-1 | TRBV28 | NA | NA
TGTGCCAGCACTCCTCGGGGGGGCCGTATGAACGAGCAGTACTTC | CASTPRGGRMNEQYF | TRBJ2-7 | TRBV27 | NA | TRBD2
TGTGCCAGCAGTGGACAGGGGAACAATGAGCAGTTCTTC | CASSGQGNNEQFF | TRBJ2-1 | TRBV2 | NA | TRBD1
TGTGCCAGCAGCCGCTGGGACAGGAGAAACTATGGCTACACCTTC | CASSRWDRRNYGYTF | TRBJ1-2 | TRBV28 | NA | TRBD1
TGTGCCAGCAGTCTCGATGAGCAGTTCTTC | CASSLDEQFF | TRBJ2-1 | TRBV7-2 | NA | NA
TGTGCCAGCAGCCAAGATCTCGCCTCGGGGGGTAATGAAAAACTGTTTTTT | CASSQDLASGGNEKLFF | TRBJ1-4 | TRBV4-2 | few | NA
TGTGCCACCAGCAGAGTAAGGGGGCCGACGGATAGCAATCAGCCCCAGCATTTT | CATSRVRGPTDSNQPQHF | TRBJ1-5 | TRBV15 | NA | TRBD1
TGTGCCAGCAAACGGGCTAGCGGGGGTGCAGATACGCAGTATTTT | CASKRASGGADTQYF | TRBJ2-3 | TRBV6-1 | NA | TRBD2
TGCGCCAGCAGTTCAGCCTTCTCCCCCGGGGGTGGCTACACCTTC | CASSSAFSPGGGYTF | TRBJ1-2 | TRBV10-2 | few | NA
TGTGCCAGCAGCTTAGTGGCAGGCCGCCAAGAGACCCAGTACTTC | CASSLVAGRQETQYF | TRBJ2-5 | TRBV7-8 | NA | NA
TGTGCCAGCAGTCCACTGACTAGCGGGAGTGATACGCAGTATTTT | CASSPLTSGSDTQYF | TRBJ2-3 | TRBV28 | NA | TRBD2
TGTGCCAGCAGTTTTAGCGAGAATGAGCAGTTCTTC | CASSFSENEQFF | TRBJ2-1 | TRBV6-1 | NA | NA
TGCGCCAGCAGCTTGGCCGGTCCGAACACTGAAGCTTTCTTT | CASSLAGPNTEAFF | TRBJ1-1 | TRBV5-1 | NA | NA
TGTGCCAGTAGTATAGGCCGGGGGACCTACGAGCAGTACTTC | CASSIGRGTYEQYF | TRBJ2-7 | TRBV19 | NA | NA
TGTGCCAGCAGCTTGAGGGGGCCGGCTGGCTACACCTTC | CASSLRGPAGYTF | TRBJ1-2 | TRBV5-4 | NA | TRBD1
TGTGCCAGCAGTACAAAGGGACAGGGCCGTGCTTTCTTT | CASSTKGQGRAFF | TRBJ1-1 | TRBV27 | once | TRBD1
TGTGCCAGCAGCGGTAGCGGAGGCTCCTACGAGCAGTACTTC | CASSGSGGSYEQYF | TRBJ2-7 | TRBV9 | NA | NA
TGCGCCAGCAGCTTTGCAGGGATCTCCTACGAGCAGTACTTC | CASSFAGISYEQYF | TRBJ2-7 | TRBV5-1 | NA | NA